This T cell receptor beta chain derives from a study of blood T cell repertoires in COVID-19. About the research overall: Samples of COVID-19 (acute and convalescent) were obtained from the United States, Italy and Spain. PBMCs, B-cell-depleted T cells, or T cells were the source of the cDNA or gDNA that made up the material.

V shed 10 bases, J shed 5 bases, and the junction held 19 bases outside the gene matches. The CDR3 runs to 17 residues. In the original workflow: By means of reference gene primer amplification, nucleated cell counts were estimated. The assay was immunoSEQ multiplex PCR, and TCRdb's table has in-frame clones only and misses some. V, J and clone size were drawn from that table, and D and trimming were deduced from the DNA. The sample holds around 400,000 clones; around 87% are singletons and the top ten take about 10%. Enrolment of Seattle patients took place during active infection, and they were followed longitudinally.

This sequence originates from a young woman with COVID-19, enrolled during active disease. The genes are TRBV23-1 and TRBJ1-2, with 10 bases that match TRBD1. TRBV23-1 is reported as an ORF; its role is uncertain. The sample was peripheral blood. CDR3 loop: CATRSQTGGAFRYGYTF. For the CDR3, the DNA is TGCGCCACCCGATCACAGACAGGGGGCGCCTTTCGGTATGGCTACACCTTC.